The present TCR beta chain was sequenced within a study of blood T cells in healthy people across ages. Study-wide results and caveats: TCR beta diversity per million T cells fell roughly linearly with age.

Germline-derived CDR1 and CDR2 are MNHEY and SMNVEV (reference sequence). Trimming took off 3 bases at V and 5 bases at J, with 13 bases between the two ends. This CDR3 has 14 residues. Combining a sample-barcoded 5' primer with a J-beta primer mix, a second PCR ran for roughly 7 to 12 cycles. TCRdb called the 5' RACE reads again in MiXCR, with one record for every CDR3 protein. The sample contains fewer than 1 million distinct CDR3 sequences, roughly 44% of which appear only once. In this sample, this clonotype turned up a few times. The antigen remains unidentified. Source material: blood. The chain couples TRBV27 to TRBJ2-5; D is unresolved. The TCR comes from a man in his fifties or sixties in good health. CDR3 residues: CASSFSENRETQYF. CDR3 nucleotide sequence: TGTGCCAGCAGTTTTTCGGAGAATCGGGAGACCCAGTACTTC.